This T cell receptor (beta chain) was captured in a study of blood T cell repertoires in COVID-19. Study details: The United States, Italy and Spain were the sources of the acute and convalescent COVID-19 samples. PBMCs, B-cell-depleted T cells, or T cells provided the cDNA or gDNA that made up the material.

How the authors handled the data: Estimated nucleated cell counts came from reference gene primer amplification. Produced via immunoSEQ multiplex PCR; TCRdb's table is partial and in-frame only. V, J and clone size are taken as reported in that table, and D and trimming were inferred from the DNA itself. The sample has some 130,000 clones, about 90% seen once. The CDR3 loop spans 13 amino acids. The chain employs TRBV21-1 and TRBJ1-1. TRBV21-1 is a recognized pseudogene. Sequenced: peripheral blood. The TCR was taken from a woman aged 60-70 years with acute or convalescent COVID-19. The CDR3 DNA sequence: TGTGCCAGCAGCAAAGCCGTACGGTATGAAGCTTTCTTT. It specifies CASSKAVRYEAFF.